What follows are 26 T cell receptor beta chains derived from one specimen sequenced in a study of CD8 T cells in ankylosing spondylitis. Study conclusions and caveats: Seemingly distinctive of ankylosing spondylitis blood was a TCR beta motif formed by eight highly homologous variants.

TCRdb re-analysed the 5' RACE reads in MiXCR, keeping a single row per CDR3 protein. The repertoire has a few hundred thousand distinct CDR3 sequences, around 16% of them found once; the top ten carry under 55%. Their specific antigens are unknown. What was sequenced was blood, either unsorted or a sorted T cell fraction (not recorded which). These receptors originate from a male donor with ankylosing spondylitis.

The chain links TRBV7-9 to TRBJ2-1; D is unresolved. Looked up from germline, CDR1 is SEHNR and CDR2 is FQNEAQ (reference sequence). V gave up 1 base and J gave up 6 bases, with 7 bases separating them. The CDR3 runs 13 residues. CDR3 nucleotides: TGTGCCAGCAGCTTAGGGTGGACCAATGAGCAGTTCTTC. Its translation: CASSLGWTNEQFF.

This clonotype came up once. The chain is built from TRBV28 and TRBJ2-7; 7 positions match TRBD2. This CDR3 spans 17 amino acids. Unmatched junction bases numbered 12, after V lost 3 bases and J lost 1 base. Germline values: CDR1 MDHEN, CDR2 SYDVKM. CDR3 coding DNA: TGTGCCAGCAGTTTGTTTGGCGGAGGGGAGGGGTCCTACGAGCAGTACTTC. This encodes CASSLFGGGEGSYEQYF.

This chain links TRBV7-6 with TRBJ2-2; 8 positions agree with TRBD2. The CDR3 spans 15 residues. With 6 bases clipped from V and 2 bases from J, the junction kept 5 bases outside the gene matches. Per germline, CDR1 SGHVS and CDR2 FNYEAQ. CDR3 region: CASSRAGVNTGELFF. DNA of the CDR3: TGTGCCAGCAGTCGAGCGGGAGTTAACACCGGGGAGCTGTTTTTT.

This clonotype was observed many times. The gene calls are TRBV12-3 or TRBV12-4 and TRBJ2-2, with TRBD1 matching 9 bases. Trimming cost V 6 bases and J 2 bases; bases outside gene matches: 7. The CDR3 has 16 amino acids. CDR3 in amino acids: CASSRAQGANTGELFF. CDR3 coding DNA: TGTGCCAGCAGCCGAGCACAGGGGGCTAACACCGGGGAGCTGTTTTTT.

Many counts were recorded for this clonotype. The J gene is TRBJ2-5, the V gene TRBV13; D unresolved. Germline CDR1 reads PRHDT; CDR2 reads FYEKMQ (reference sequence). The CDR3 is 13 amino acids. Trimming took 1 base from V and 2 from J, leaving 5 bases between them. DNA for the CDR3: TGTGCCAGCAGCTTAGACAGTCAAGAGACCCAGTACTTC. Its protein product is CASSLDSQETQYF. The full variable domain, in which reference TRBV13 and TRBJ2-5 provide the parts outside the CDR3, is AAGVIQSPRHLIKEKRETATLKCYPIPRHDTVYWYQQGPGQDPQFLISFYEKMQSDKGSIPDRFSAQQFSDYHSELNMSSLELGDSALYFCASSLDSQETQYFGPGTRLLVL.

This clonotype has only a few counts. The CDR3 DNA is TGTGCCAGCAGCTCGACTAGCGGGGAAATCACTAACACCGGGGAGCTGTTTTTT. This encodes CASSSTSGEITNTGELFF. The chain couples TRBV13 to TRBJ2-2, with 11 bases that match TRBD2. V lost 4 bases to trimming and J lost 2 bases; unmatched junction nucleotides: 9. Germline CDR1 is PRHDT and CDR2 is FYEKMQ (reference sequence). CDR3 size: 18 residues.

This chain uses TRBV28 with TRBJ1-1; 7 bases are shared with TRBD1. V lost 5 bases to trimming and J lost 11 bases; unmatched junction nucleotides: 17. Germline CDR1 reads MDHEN; CDR2 reads SYDVKM. This CDR3 is 15 amino acids long. CDR3 amino acids: CASSRDRDSVMSAFF. The DNA for the CDR3 is TGTGCCAGCAGTAGAGACCGGGACAGCGTTATGTCGGCTTTCTTT.

V usage is TRBV7-8 and J usage is TRBJ2-1, with 9 bases matching TRBD1. V shed 5 bases, J shed 10 bases, and the junction held 12 bases outside the gene matches. Germline V gene data show CDR1 as SGHVS and CDR2 as FQNEAQ. This CDR3 has 15 residues. CDR3 nucleotides: TGTGCCAGCAGCCGACCGGACAGGGGAATTTTCGAGCAGTTCTTC. This gives the protein CASSRPDRGIFEQFF.

The genes are TRBV6-2 or TRBV6-3 and TRBJ2-1; no clear D gene. The ends were cut back, 0 bases at V and 7 bases at J, with 4 bases in the middle. CDR3 length: 12 amino acids. Germline V lookup: CDR1 MNHEY, CDR2 SVGEGT. This CDR3 reads CASSYSSNEQFF. The CDR3 DNA sequence: TGTGCCAGCAGTTACTCAAGTAATGAGCAGTTCTTC.

The DNA for the CDR3 is TGTGCCTTCGAGGGACTAGGCTCCTACAATGAGCAGTTCTTC. Translated: CAFEGLGSYNEQFF. The chain carries TRBV7-9 and TRBJ2-1, with TRBD2 matching over 8 bases. This CDR3 is 14 amino acids long. With V trimmed by 11 bases and J by 0 bases, 6 bases remained unmatched. Germline V gene lookup returns CDR1 SEHNR and CDR2 FQNEAQ (reference sequence).

The table lists this clonotype with a few counts. The rearrangement joins TRBV12-3 or TRBV12-4 to TRBJ2-6; D is undetermined. V was trimmed by 4 bases and J by 1 base, leaving 8 bases between them. This CDR3 has 15 amino acids. This CDR3 reads CASSSIVSGANVLTF. The CDR3 DNA follows: TGTGCCAGCAGTTCTATAGTGTCTGGGGCCAACGTCCTGACTTTC.

CDR3 loop: CATSSHPLPGRLNEQFF. DNA for the CDR3: TGTGCCACCAGCAGTCACCCCCTGCCGGGTAGGTTGAATGAGCAGTTCTTC. V gene TRBV15 combines with J gene TRBJ2-1; D unclear. Germline V gene lookup returns CDR1 LNHNV and CDR2 YYDKDF (reference sequence). There are 17 residues in the CDR3. Trimming took off 3 bases at V and 7 bases at J, with 22 bases between the two ends.

The rearrangement joins TRBV4-3 to TRBJ2-7; D might be TRBD2 (6 bases). Deletions cut 0 bases from V and 0 bases from J, with 12 bases between. Per germline, CDR1 LGHNA and CDR2 YSLEER. The CDR3 sequence is 16 residues long. CDR3 bases: TGCGCCAGCAGCCAAGATCGAACGGGACTCTCCTACGAGCAGTACTTC. Translated, it gives CASSQDRTGLSYEQYF.

V gene TRBV2 combines with J gene TRBJ1-4; D may be TRBD1 (5 bases). The CDR3 length is 16 residues. The germline V gene encodes CDR1 SNHLY and CDR2 FYNNEI. The ends were cut back, 2 bases at V and 0 bases at J, with 10 bases in the middle. The CDR3, as DNA: TGTGCCAGCAGTGAATGGCAGGGAGCAACTAATGAAAAACTGTTTTTT. Translated: CASSEWQGATNEKLFF.

This clonotype has just a few counts. The chain uses TRBV25-1 and TRBJ1-2; the match to TRBD1 covers 10 bases. The trim removed 4 bases at V and 3 bases at J, leaving 5 bases unmatched. Germline CDR1 reads MGHDK; CDR2 reads SYGVNS. This CDR3 is built from 15 residues. CDR3 coding DNA: TGTGCCAGCAGTGGCAGGGACAGGGGTTACTATGGCTACACCTTC. Its translation is CASSGRDRGYYGYTF.

In its sample, this clonotype was seen many times. V and J are TRBV3-1 and TRBJ2-3; D uncertain. The CDR3 totals 13 residues. In germline, CDR1 is LGHDT, CDR2 YNNKEL (reference sequence). V lost 4 bases to trimming and J lost 4 bases, with 9 bases between them. The CDR3 DNA follows: TGTGCCAGCAGCCCGGACGTTCCAGATACGCAGTATTTT. This codes for CASSPDVPDTQYF.

The table lists this clonotype with a few counts. The rearrangement links TRBV3-1 to TRBJ2-7; D may match TRBD1 or TRBD2 (5 bases each). CDR1 and CDR2 (germline): LGHDT, YNNKEL (reference sequence). V shed 1 base and J shed 4 bases, with 14 bases lying between them. This CDR3 has 15 amino acids. The CDR3 sequence: CASSQVPGPNYEQYF. DNA of the CDR3: TGTGCCAGCAGCCAAGTTCCGGGACCGAATTACGAGCAGTACTTC.

This clonotype has at least ten counts. V is TRBV6-5 and J is TRBJ1-2; TRBD1 agrees at 10 bases. This CDR3 comprises 16 residues. CDR1 and CDR2 from the germline V gene are MNHEY and SVGAGI. V was clipped by 1 base and J by 8 bases; unmatched bases: 10. CDR3 DNA: TGTGCCAGCAGTTACTGGGAGACAGGGGGCCCGGAAGGCTACACCTTC. Its translation: CASSYWETGGPEGYTF.

The chain employs TRBV27 and TRBJ1-1, with 9 bases fitting TRBD1. The CDR3 totals 13 residues. Trimming took 4 bases from V and 6 from J; bases not matched to a gene: 3. Germline V CDR1 and CDR2: MNHEY, SMNVEV (reference sequence). CDR3 coding DNA: TGTGCCAGCAGTTGGGGGACAGGGTCTGAAGCTTTCTTT. Residues: CASSWGTGSEAFF.

V is TRBV9 and J is TRBJ2-3; D unclear. V was trimmed by 0 bases and J by 0 bases, leaving 11 bases between them. The CDR3 covers 16 residues. Germline CDR1 is SGDLS and CDR2 is YYNGEE. The CDR3 DNA reads as TGTGCCAGCAGCGTAGAGTTGACCCTGAGCACAGATACGCAGTATTTT. This codes for CASSVELTLSTDTQYF. Complete variable domain (other parts from reference TRBV9 and TRBJ2-3): DSGVTQTPKHLITATGQRVTLRCSPRSGDLSVYWYQQSLDQGLQFLIQYYNGEERAKGNILERFSAQQFPDLHSELNLSSLELGDSALYFCASSVELTLSTDTQYFGPGTRLTVL.

This clonotype was recorded at least ten times. This rearrangement joins TRBV4-1 to TRBJ2-7; D is ambiguous. The ends were cut back, 0 bases at V and 1 base at J, with 4 bases in the middle. The CDR3 has 13 amino acids. CDR1 is MGHRA and CDR2 is YSYEKL in the germline V gene. The CDR3 DNA reads as TGCGCCAGCAGCCAAGAATGGTCCTACGAGCAGTACTTC. Protein: CASSQEWSYEQYF.

This chain links TRBV20-1 with TRBJ1-1; no clear D gene. The CDR3 is 14 residues long. Trimming pared 6 bases from V and 0 bases from J, leaving 14 bases between. CDR1 and CDR2 (germline): DFQATT, SNEGSKA (reference sequence). Here the CDR3 DNA reads TGCAGTGCCGAACATACAAGCTTGAACACTGAAGCTTTCTTT. This codes for CSAEHTSLNTEAFF.

This clonotype has only a few counts. This chain links TRBV20-1 with TRBJ2-7; TRBD1 is a possible D gene (6 bases). The CDR3 is 13 residues long. V lost 6 bases and J lost 0, with 12 bases in between. Per the germline V gene, CDR1 is DFQATT and CDR2 is SNEGSKA (reference sequence). CDR3 coding DNA: TGCAGTGCCCGCCCGGGACACTCCTACGAGCAGTACTTC. Amino acid sequence: CSARPGHSYEQYF.

This clonotype was found a few times. The chain links TRBV20-1 to TRBJ2-1, with D possibly matching TRBD2 (6 bases). The ends were cut back, 2 bases at V and 4 bases at J, with 12 bases in the middle. Germline V CDR1 and CDR2: DFQATT, SNEGSKA (reference sequence). The CDR3 has 14 amino acids. The CDR3 nucleotides are TGCAGTGCTAGATTGGGCGGGGAATACAATGAGCAGTTCTTC. It yields the protein CSARLGGEYNEQFF.

The chain recombines TRBV10-3 with TRBJ1-1; D is ambiguous. The ends were cut back, 3 bases at V and 4 bases at J, with 9 bases in the middle. Per germline, CDR1 ENHRY and CDR2 SYGVKD. The CDR3 has 13 amino acids. The CDR3 loop reads CAISEGSGTEAFF. Written as DNA, the CDR3 is TGTGCCATCAGTGAAGGTAGTGGCACTGAAGCTTTCTTT.

There are a few counts of this clonotype. This rearrangement joins TRBV6-5 to TRBJ1-6; D might be TRBD1 (5 bases). Trimming took off 2 bases at V and 7 bases at J, with 9 bases between the two ends. CDR1 and CDR2 (germline): MNHEY, SVGAGI. The CDR3 covers 14 residues. The CDR3 loop reads CASSYEGPNSPLHF. CDR3 DNA: TGTGCCAGCAGTTACGAGGGGCCGAATTCACCCCTCCACTTT.